Listed here are 9 T cell receptor beta chains from one sample, sequenced in a study of metastatic and nonmetastatic thyroid tumors. Each patient came to thyroid surgery without any prior treatment (of any kind). TCRdb re-called the PCR reads through MiXCR. The sample records some 22,000 clones, approximately 9.9% being singletons. The sequencing input was blood. These TCRs come from a female donor with papillary thyroid cancer or a benign thyroid nodule (not recorded which). Some clones in this sample may be carry-over from other donors' samples.

This clone was detected ten times or more. The rearrangement joins TRBV7-9 to TRBJ1-1; D ambiguous. Germline CDR1 reads SEHNR; CDR2 reads FQNEAQ (reference sequence). CDR3 size: 15 residues. Trimming left V 5 bases short and J 7 bases short, with 20 bases between. The CDR3 region has the DNA TGTGCCAGCAGCGATAGGGCACAGACCCTCGGTGAAGCTTTCTTT. This gives the protein CASSDRAQTLGEAFF.

About this clone itself: A clone one base away is much larger, so this may be a read error. J is TRBJ2-1 and V is TRBV19, with TRBD2 matching over 10 bases. The germline V gene encodes CDR1 LNHDA and CDR2 SQIVND (reference sequence). The junction had 8 bases not matched to a gene; V was cut back by 6 bases and J by 6 bases. CDR3 length: 15 residues. CDR3 bases: TGTGCCAGTAGGGTACTAGCGGGAAGGTGCAATGAGCAGTTCTTC. Amino acid sequence: CASRVLAGRCNEQFF.

Many counts were recorded for this clone. J is TRBJ2-2 and V is TRBV7-2; no clear D gene. CDR3 length equals 12 residues. V lost 1 base and J 9 bases, leaving 6 bases between the germline ends. Germline V gene sequence: CDR1 SGHTA, CDR2 FQGNSA. CDR3 bases: TGTGCCAGCAGCTTAGGGAAGTGGGAGCTGTTTTTT. Protein: CASSLGKWELFF.

In this sample, this clone turned up many times. V is TRBV6-1 and J is TRBJ2-3, with D maybe TRBD2 (5 bases). CDR1 and CDR2 (germline): MNHNS, SASEGT. CDR3 length: 11 amino acids. Deletions cut 5 bases from V and 9 bases from J, with 9 bases between. CDR3 amino acids: CASSQTGTQYF. The DNA for the CDR3 is TGTGCCAGCAGTCAGACGGGGACGCAGTATTTT.

This clone came up many times. The chain has TRBV19 and TRBJ2-3; no definite D call. Germline CDR1 reads LNHDA; CDR2 reads SQIVND (reference sequence). This CDR3 region has 14 residues. V shed 0 bases and J shed 0 bases, with 4 bases lying between them. CDR3 loop: CASSIDPSTDTQYF. As DNA, the CDR3 is TGTGCCAGTAGTATAGATCCTAGCACAGATACGCAGTATTTT. The full variable domain, its missing parts supplied by reference TRBV19 and TRBJ2-3, is DGGITQSPKYLFRKEGQNVTLSCEQNLNHDAMYWYRQDPGQGLRLIYYSQIVNDFQKGDIAEGYSVSREKKESFPLTVTSAQKNPTAFYLCASSIDPSTDTQYFGPGTRLTVL.

This clone was seen many times. The chain couples TRBV7-9 to TRBJ2-1; the match to TRBD2 covers 10 bases. V lost 7 bases and J lost 3; bases outside the gene matches: 6. This CDR3 region has 15 residues. The germline V gene encodes CDR1 SEHNR and CDR2 FQNEAQ (reference sequence). The CDR3 reads CASTVGLADYNEQFF. The DNA of the CDR3 is TGTGCCAGCACCGTAGGACTAGCGGACTACAATGAGCAGTTCTTC.

The table lists this clone with a few counts. This sequence joins TRBV28 and TRBJ2-7; no definite D call. Germline V gene data show CDR1 as MDHEN and CDR2 as SYDVKM. V lost 3 bases to trimming and J lost 3 bases, with 6 bases between them. This CDR3 is built from 12 residues. The chain's CDR3 is CASSFANYEQYF. The CDR3 DNA reads as TGTGCCAGCAGTTTTGCAAACTACGAGCAGTACTTC.

CDR3 amino acids: CASSTRLAGVYNEQFF. CDR3 nucleotides: TGTGCCAGCAGCACGCGACTAGCGGGAGTCTACAATGAGCAGTTCTTC. The chain employs TRBV11-2 and TRBJ2-1; TRBD2 matches 12 bases. Germline CDR1 is SGHAT and CDR2 is FQNNGV. This CDR3 is built from 16 residues. The J segment lost 3 bases and the V segment lost 5 bases, leaving 5 bases of the junction unmatched.

The table lists this clone with a few counts. A much larger clone lies one base from this, so it may be a read error. This chain joins TRBV11-2 and TRBJ1-1; D uncertain. CDR1 SGHAT and CDR2 FQNNGV come from the germline V gene. CDR3 length: 13 amino acids. For the CDR3, the DNA is TGTGCCATCAGCCCGACGTCCAACACTGAAGCTTTCTTT. Its protein is CAISPTSNTEAFF.